This T cell receptor beta chain is from a study of cytomegalovirus exposure and HLA in healthy donors. Background on the study: An early release of data contained about 85 million unique TCRs, which came from HLA-typed donors.

As regards this clone: No antigen is known for it.

Study-wide results and limits: Another analysis was done later, and it associated around 17,000 TCR beta sequences with HLA alleles at 0.05 false discovery rate. Compared with the roughly 730-donor mean, an Asian-associated ancestry cluster reportedly had fewer N-insertions, according to a later analysis. It has been reported that TCR beta sequences accurately predicted the HLA-A and HLA-B alleles of most subjects.

The PCR contained 60 Vbeta and 13 Jbeta primers. Here immunoSEQ multiplex PCR was the method, and the copy in TCRdb shows in-frame clones only, minus some. The profile shows 70,000 to 95,000 clones, roughly 77% of them singletons. Germline values: CDR1 SQVTM, CDR2 ANQGSEA. Deletions cut 5 bases from V and 0 bases from J, with 11 bases between. CDR3 length: 14 amino acids. The clonotype was recovered from a middle-aged man in good health and CMV-seronegative. Input material: PBMCs. The gene calls are TRBV29-1 and TRBJ1-3; a weak D match, TRBD1 (6 bases). The DNA for the CDR3 is TGCAGCGTTAACCAAGGGGGCTCTGGAAACACCATATATTTT. Translated, it gives CSVNQGGSGNTIYF. The whole variable domain, filled in from reference TRBV29-1 and TRBJ1-3, reads SAVISQKPSRDICQRGTSLTIQCQVDSQVTMMFWYRQQPGQSLTLIATANQGSEATYESGFVIDKFPISRPNLTFSTLTVSNMSPEDSSIYLCSVNQGGSGNTIYFGEGSWLTVV.